The 29 T cell receptor beta chains below come from one sample, sequenced in a study of T cell repertoires in cytomegalovirus infection. One entry per CDR3 protein results from TCRdb running MiXCR on the reads. The table lists a few hundred thousand distinct CDR3 sequences, 15% to 20% of them singletons. Material for sequencing was PBMCs. The receptors shown here come from a human donor in good health (CMV status not recorded). Some clones in this sample may be carry-over from other donors' samples.

The rearrangement links TRBV6-2 or TRBV6-3 to TRBJ2-1, with 7 bases aligning to TRBD2. The CDR3 is 16 amino acids. J lost 0 bases, V lost 5 bases, and 7 bases had no gene match. Germline V gene data show CDR1 as MNHEY and CDR2 as SVGEGT. The CDR3 region is CASSPSGVLSYNEQFF. CDR3 nucleotide sequence: TGTGCCAGCAGTCCTAGCGGAGTTCTCTCCTACAATGAGCAGTTCTTC.

This clonotype was detected once. This rearrangement joins TRBV29-1 to TRBJ1-3, with no clear D. The CDR3 extends over 12 amino acids. Deletions cut 4 bases from V and 2 bases from J, with 6 bases between. CDR1 and CDR2 from the germline V gene are SQVTM and ANQGSEA. The CDR3 DNA sequence: TGCAGCGTTGCGGGCCCTGGAAACACCATATATTTT. Encoded protein: CSVAGPGNTIYF.

The rearrangement uses TRBV12-3 or TRBV12-4 and TRBJ2-1, with 8 bases lining up with TRBD2. This CDR3 is 11 amino acids long. The V and J ends lost 8 bases and 11 bases, in that order; junction bases with no gene match: 5. CDR3 nucleotide sequence: TGTGCCAGCTCAAGCGGGGGTAAGCAGTTCTTC. It is translated as CASSSGGKQFF.

Only a few counts were recorded for this clonotype. The rearrangement uses TRBV5-4 and TRBJ1-6; no definite D call. Germline V CDR1 and CDR2: SGHNT, YYREEE (reference sequence). The CDR3 consists of 16 residues. V lost 4 bases to trimming and J lost 6 bases, with 17 bases between them. The CDR3 DNA reads as TGTGCCAGCAGCCCCGGGATAACCAACATTAATTCACCCCTCCACTTT. Its translation is CASSPGITNINSPLHF.

This clonotype occurred once. The rearrangement links TRBV7-4 to TRBJ2-3; possible D gene TRBD2, 5 bases. This CDR3 region has 15 residues. Trimming shortened V by 5 bases and J by 0 bases, and 12 bases separated the two germline ends. Germline CDR1 SGHVT, CDR2 SQSDAQ. The CDR3 DNA reads TGTGCCAGCAGCCCCGGGGTAACCAGCACAGATACGCAGTATTTT. This encodes CASSPGVTSTDTQYF.

This clonotype has at least ten counts. V gene TRBV4-1 combines with J gene TRBJ1-3, with D perhaps TRBD1 (6 bases). CDR1 and CDR2 (germline): MGHRA, YSYEKL. Trimming removed 0 bases from V and 3 bases from J, with 12 bases in between. The length of the CDR3 is 16 residues. The CDR3, as DNA: TGCGCCAGCAGCCAAGATCGAGGGGGTATTGGAAACACCATATATTTT. Its translation is CASSQDRGGIGNTIYF.

The V call is TRBV7-9, the J call TRBJ2-3; D unclear. CDR1 SEHNR and CDR2 FQNEAQ come from the germline V gene (reference sequence). This CDR3 has 13 amino acids. V lost 8 bases and J lost 1, with 10 bases in between. CDR3 in amino acids: CASARRGTDTQYF. The CDR3 nucleotides read TGTGCCAGCGCCAGAAGGGGCACAGATACGCAGTATTTT.

V and J are TRBV2 and TRBJ2-5; D is undetermined. The length of the CDR3 is 14 residues. CDR1 is SNHLY, CDR2 FYNNEI, per germline. The V and J ends lost 6 bases and 5 bases respectively, with 16 bases between them. CDR3 nucleotides: TGTGCCAGCAGCCCAGACCGTACGTCCGAGACCCAGTACTTC. It translates to CASSPDRTSETQYF. Together with reference TRBV2 and TRBJ2-5, the CDR3 gives the full variable domain: EPEVTQTPSHQVTQMGQEVILRCVPISNHLYFYWYRQILGQKVEFLVSFYNNEISEKSEIFDDQFSVERPDGSNFTLKIRSTKLEDSAMYFCASSPDRTSETQYFGPGTRLLVL.

This chain uses TRBV4-3 with TRBJ2-7, with TRBD1 matching 7 bases. The CDR3 is 14 residues long. Germline V gene data show CDR1 as LGHNA and CDR2 as YSLEER. J lost 3 bases, V lost 2 bases, and 4 bases had no gene match. DNA of the CDR3: TGCGCCAGCAGCCAATCCACAGGGGTCTACGAGCAGTACTTC. Encoded protein: CASSQSTGVYEQYF.

This clonotype was found many times. This chain uses TRBV7-2 with TRBJ2-3; 12 nucleotides line up with TRBD2. V lost 0 bases to trimming and J lost 7 bases; unmatched junction nucleotides: 17. The CDR3 contains 20 residues. The germline gives CDR1 SGHTA, CDR2 FQGNSA. This CDR3 reads CASSLALATSGRFKGNTQYF. The CDR3 nucleotides are TGTGCCAGCAGCTTAGCCCTCGCAACTAGCGGGAGGTTCAAAGGGAATACGCAGTATTTT.

This clonotype turned up a few times. The rearrangement joins TRBV28 to TRBJ1-1; unclear D gene. This CDR3 spans 11 amino acids. The germline gives CDR1 MDHEN, CDR2 SYDVKM. CDR3 loop: CGSRVNTEAFF. The DNA for the CDR3 is TGTGGAAGTAGGGTGAACACTGAAGCTTTCTTT.

This clonotype came up a few times. In DNA, the CDR3 is TGTGCCAGCAGCCACCACTATAGTCCATATGGCTACACCTTC. Translated: CASSHHYSPYGYTF. This rearrangement joins TRBV12-3 or TRBV12-4 to TRBJ1-2; D is ambiguous. The CDR3 contains 14 residues. The germline V and J ends were trimmed by 6 bases and 5 bases, with 16 bases remaining between them.

This clonotype was counted between two and nine times. The chain joins TRBV5-6 to TRBJ2-3; the match to TRBD2 covers 7 bases. Germline CDR1 and CDR2: SGHDT and YYEEEE. Trimming removed 3 bases from V and 1 base from J; junction bases left unmatched: 11. This CDR3 has 17 residues. In nucleotides, the CDR3 is TGTGCCAGCAGCTCAAGCGGGGTGGACCGGCGCACAGATACGCAGTATTTT. Residues: CASSSSGVDRRTDTQYF.

CDR3 DNA: TGTGCCAGCACCCCTAATCCGGGGGCTTCTAATGAAAAACTGTTTTTT. Its translation: CASTPNPGASNEKLFF. The V gene is TRBV27, the J gene TRBJ1-4; TRBD1 is a possible D gene (6 bases). The germline CDR1 and CDR2 sequences are MNHEY and SMNVEV (reference sequence). This CDR3 is 16 amino acids long. The V end lost 7 bases, the J end lost 3 bases, and 18 bases lay between the germline ends.

This clonotype was seen more than once but under ten times. This chain joins TRBV6-6 and TRBJ1-1; D unresolved. Germline V gives CDR1 MNHNY, CDR2 SVGAGI (reference sequence). The CDR3 is made up of 12 amino acids. V was pared by 0 bases and J by 13 bases, with 12 bases between. DNA of the CDR3: TGTGCCAGCAGTTACTCGAGCGGGGTGTATTTCTTT. It codes for CASSYSSGVYFF.

This clonotype was picked up many times. This chain connects TRBV7-8 to TRBJ1-5; D is possibly TRBD1 (5 bases). Trimming took off 6 bases at V and 4 bases at J, with 16 bases between the two ends. Germline-derived CDR1 and CDR2 are SGHVS and FQNEAQ. The length of the CDR3 is 15 residues. CDR3 DNA: TGTGCCAGCAGTGGTCTAAATGGGGGGAATCAGCCCCAGCATTTT. It specifies CASSGLNGGNQPQHF.

This clonotype was recorded at least ten times. V usage is TRBV7-3 and J usage is TRBJ2-1; TRBD2 agrees at 8 bases. J lost 3 bases, V lost 6 bases, and 7 bases had no gene match. Looked up from germline, CDR1 is SGHTA and CDR2 is FQGTGA. This CDR3 is built from 15 residues. The CDR3 sequence is CASSRGGLDYNEQFF. The CDR3 nucleotides read TGTGCCAGCAGTCGGGGGGGACTTGACTACAATGAGCAGTTCTTC.

This clonotype was found many times. CDR3 DNA: TGTGCCAGCGGCGCCCGCGGGAGTCCAGATACGCAGTATTTT. Residues: CASGARGSPDTQYF. The chain has TRBV7-2 and TRBJ2-3, with 7 positions matching TRBD2. CDR1 is SGHTA, CDR2 FQGNSA, per germline. V lost 8 bases to trimming and J lost 4 bases; unmatched junction nucleotides: 9. The CDR3 sequence is 14 residues long.

This clonotype was seen a handful of times. This chain links TRBV11-2 with TRBJ2-3; D may be TRBD2 (6 bases). V was trimmed by 3 bases and J by 7 bases, leaving 11 bases between them. The CDR3 has 13 residues. The germline CDR1 and CDR2 sequences are SGHAT and FQNNGV. As DNA, the CDR3 is TGTGCCAGCAGCTTCGCGGGGACCTATACGCAGTATTTT. Translated: CASSFAGTYTQYF.

This clonotype was detected only a few times. A read error may produce the germline difference seen at one junction end. The chain couples TRBV20-1 to TRBJ1-1; maybe TRBD1 (5 bases). CDR1 is DFQATT and CDR2 is SNEGSKA in the germline V gene (reference sequence). This CDR3 is built from 10 residues. CDR3 nucleotide sequence: TGCAGTGCTAGTGGGGTCAGGGTTCTCTTT. Its protein product is CSASGVRVLF.

This clonotype was detected a few times. This chain links TRBV12-5 with TRBJ2-1; TRBD2 is a possible D gene (6 bases). V was shortened by 1 base and J by 7 bases, with 11 bases between the two germline ends. CDR1 and CDR2 from the germline V gene are LGHNT and FRNRAP. The length of the CDR3 is 14 residues. The CDR3 is CASGLEPGGNEQFF. For the CDR3, the DNA is TGTGCTAGTGGTTTGGAGCCTGGAGGGAATGAGCAGTTCTTC.

The sample holds many counts of this clonotype. V usage is TRBV20-1 and J usage is TRBJ1-1; 10 bases fit TRBD1. The germline gives CDR1 DFQATT, CDR2 SNEGSKA (reference sequence). Unmatched junction bases numbered 11, after V lost 4 bases and J lost 6 bases. The CDR3 covers 15 residues. The DNA for the CDR3 is TGCAGTGCTATGTCTGATCGGGACAGGGGCTCTGAAGCTTTCTTT. Translated: CSAMSDRDRGSEAFF.

This clonotype was counted a few times. The V call is TRBV28, the J call TRBJ2-2; TRBD1 might be the D (7 bases). CDR1 is MDHEN, CDR2 SYDVKM, per germline. The V end was cut by 1 base, the J end by 4 bases, with 10 bases between. The CDR3 runs to 15 residues. The CDR3 DNA reads as TGTGCCAGCAGTTTATCAGGGGGGAGCACCGGGGAGCTGTTTTTT. Its translation is CASSLSGGSTGELFF.

The genes are TRBV9 and TRBJ2-6, with D possibly TRBD2 on 6 matching bases. The CDR3 sequence is 18 residues long. V was shortened by 0 bases and J by 1 base, with 14 bases between the two germline ends. Germline CDR1 reads SGDLS; CDR2 reads YYNGEE. The chain's CDR3 is CASSVGDSVGSGANVLTF. CDR3 bases: TGTGCCAGCAGCGTAGGGGACTCGGTAGGGTCTGGGGCCAACGTCCTGACTTTC.

The J gene is TRBJ1-5, the V gene TRBV19, with no clear D. Trimming left V 5 bases short and J 0 bases short, with 8 bases between. This CDR3 has 14 amino acids. The germline CDR1 and CDR2 sequences are LNHDA and SQIVND (reference sequence). The CDR3 here is CASSETYSNQPQHF. The CDR3 nucleotides are TGTGCCAGTAGTGAGACTTATAGCAATCAGCCCCAGCATTTT.

This clonotype was counted at least ten times. This sequence joins TRBV7-8 and TRBJ1-2; D perhaps matches TRBD1 (5 bases). The V end lost 3 bases, the J end lost 8 bases, and 16 bases lay between the germline ends. The CDR3 runs to 14 residues. Per germline, CDR1 SGHVS and CDR2 FQNEAQ. In DNA, the CDR3 is TGTGCCAGCAGCTTCGCAGGGAGGGGCGAAGGCTACACCTTC. Its protein product is CASSFAGRGEGYTF.

This clonotype was found a few times. This chain links TRBV7-2 with TRBJ2-7, with a possible D match to TRBD2 (6 bases). Trimming shortened V by 0 bases and J by 1 base, and 13 bases separated the two germline ends. Germline values: CDR1 SGHTA, CDR2 FQGNSA. The CDR3 is 16 residues long. The CDR3, as DNA: TGTGCCAGCAGCTTAGCGGGAAGCGGGCCTTCCTACGAGCAGTACTTC. This sequence encodes CASSLAGSGPSYEQYF.

The chain links TRBV5-1 to TRBJ1-4, with D tentatively TRBD1 (5 bases). In germline, CDR1 is SGHRS, CDR2 YFSETQ. The CDR3 consists of 14 residues. Deletions cut 0 bases from V and 6 bases from J, with 9 bases between. The CDR3 sequence: CASSLDRSYEKLFF. The CDR3 DNA reads TGCGCCAGCAGCTTGGACAGGTCTTATGAAAAACTGTTTTTT. Together with reference TRBV5-1 and TRBJ1-4, the CDR3 gives the full variable domain: KAGVTQTPRYLIKTRGQQVTLSCSPISGHRSVSWYQQTPGQGLQFLFEYFSETQRNKGNFPGRFSGRQFSNSRSEMNVSTLELGDSALYLCASSLDRSYEKLFFGSGTQLSVL.

This clonotype has at least ten counts. The chain joins TRBV4-1 to TRBJ1-5; no reliable D call. CDR1 and CDR2 (germline): MGHRA, YSYEKL. The length of the CDR3 is 14 residues. With 3 bases removed from V and 2 bases from J, the gap between germline ends came to 8 bases. Written as DNA, the CDR3 is TGCGCCAGCAGCCATTCGGCCGGCAATCAGCCCCAGCATTTT. As protein: CASSHSAGNQPQHF.